The entry below gives a single TCR beta chain sequence along with its context. No cognate antigen has been identified for it. Per-base qualities were not stored, and no clone one base away is much larger. The sample comes from a study of blood T cell repertoires in COVID-19 (dated by TCRdb to between 2020 and 2021). The study in broad terms: Samples covering the acute and convalescent phases of COVID-19 were provided by collaborators in the United States, Italy and Spain. The prospective study material was composed of cDNA or gDNA derived from T cells, B-cell-depleted T cells, or PBMCs. Where available, HLA class I and class II types were obtained from metadata supplied by the sample provider rather than from assay-based typing. The samples were drawn from the first 160 participants of the ongoing ImmuneRACE study and from 1,254 subjects provided by 6 global collaborators. The repertoires were released in a freely available public database meant as a resource for research on the immune response to SARS-CoV-2. The dataset comprised deeply sampled blood TCRbeta repertoires from subjects exposed to, actively infected with, or recovered from COVID-19. The sample metadata nearly always contained a de-identified subject ID, COVID-19 status, age in years and sex.

The research as a whole found: How much clinical and demographic metadata was included differed by source and by participant, and the metadata was provided uncurated.

TCRbeta CDR3 regions were amplified from genomic DNA by means of the immunoSEQ Assay, a bias-controlled multiplex PCR. Concerning the study's data processing: The number of nucleated cells in each sample was estimated from the amplification of reference gene primers within the assay. To quantify the absolute abundance of each unique TCRbeta CDR3 rearrangement, sequence reads were collapsed and filtered. For each sample, productive Simpson clonality was calculated as the square root of Simpson's diversity index over productive rearrangements. TCRdb stores this immuneACCESS table with in-frame sequences only. Part of the clones is absent; in the studies checked, under half of the shortfall reflects unresolved V genes, and no reason is known for the rest. That table is the source of V, J and clone size, and D and trimming were worked out from the DNA. The sample table shows tens of thousands of clones, and around three quarters are seen once. The leading ten clones occupy roughly 36% of the sample.

Collaborating institutions collected whole blood in K2EDTA tubes following their own protocols. Collaborator samples were shipped for TCRbeta analysis as frozen whole blood, isolated PBMCs, or DNA extracted from either sample type. V is shortened by 4 bases, J by 1 base, and the region joining them spans 11 bases. CDR1 and CDR2, looked up from the germline V gene, are SGHTA and FQGNSA. Spanning cysteine to phenylalanine, the CDR3 consists of 15 amino acids. Of the read, only the CDR3 DNA is kept; its 45 bases are in frame from base 1. Sequencing was performed on peripheral blood. The sequence is built from TRBV7-2 and TRBJ1-5; the D segment could be TRBD1, given 6 matching bases. The source of this sequence is an older woman with acute or convalescent COVID-19. The CDR3 corresponds to CASSYTGSSNQPQHF. The DNA sequence is TGTGCCAGCAGCTATACAGGGTCAAGCAATCAGCCCCAGCATTTT.